The 6 T cell receptor beta chains listed next were all sequenced from one sample in a study of cytomegalovirus exposure and HLA in healthy donors. PCR amplification relied on 60 Vbeta primers (plus 13 Jbeta primers). Assay: immunoSEQ multiplex PCR; the TCRdb copy retains only in-frame clones and omits some. This table has a few hundred thousand clones, around 80% appearing once. What was sequenced was PBMCs. All receptors come from a man in his forties in good health and CMV-seronegative.

The chain has TRBV27 and TRBJ1-1; perhaps TRBD1 as D (6 bases). The V end was cut by 7 bases, the J end by 5 bases, with 14 bases between. In germline, CDR1 is MNHEY, CDR2 SMNVEV (reference sequence). The length of the CDR3 is 13 residues. Here the CDR3 reads CASKSGARTEAFF. The CDR3 DNA follows: TGTGCCAGCAAGTCAGGGGCAAGGACTGAAGCTTTCTTT.

The rearrangement uses TRBV5-1 and TRBJ2-3; a possible D gene is TRBD1 (6 bases). Per germline, CDR1 SGHRS and CDR2 YFSETQ. The CDR3 is 17 amino acids. V was cut by 5 bases and J by 4 bases, with 23 bases left in between. The CDR3, as DNA: TGCGCCAGCAGTCCGGCGGCTGGCAGGGGAAGCTCAGATACGCAGTATTTT. This translates into CASSPAAGRGSSDTQYF.

The chain is built from TRBV19 and TRBJ2-5, with 8 bases fitting TRBD1. CDR1 is LNHDA, CDR2 SQIVND, per germline (reference sequence). This CDR3 has 15 amino acids. Trimming at V came to 8 bases and at J to 5 bases, leaving 13 bases not matched to a gene. CDR3 amino acids: CASSRSGGIGETQYF. The CDR3 DNA reads TGTGCCAGTTCCCGATCAGGGGGCATAGGTGAGACCCAGTACTTC.

The rearrangement joins TRBV15 to TRBJ2-1; 8 bases are a match to TRBD1. V lost 2 bases, J lost 2 bases, and 8 bases stayed unmatched. Germline V gene lookup returns CDR1 LNHNV and CDR2 YYDKDF (reference sequence). The CDR3 is 17 amino acids. DNA of the CDR3: TGTGCCACCAGCAGAACCTACGGGACAGGACCCTACAATGAGCAGTTCTTC. This sequence encodes CATSRTYGTGPYNEQFF.

V and J are TRBV5-3 and TRBJ1-6; D remains ambiguous. TRBV5-3 is labeled an ORF, and its function is uncertain. There are 13 residues in the CDR3. Trimming took off 5 bases at V and 7 bases at J, with 10 bases between the two ends. Here the CDR3 reads CARRPTGNSPLHF. CDR3 in DNA: TGTGCCAGAAGACCGACTGGAAATTCACCCCTCCACTTT.

The rearrangement joins TRBV2 to TRBJ1-5, with 7 bases that match TRBD1. The CDR3 is 15 amino acids. J lost 4 bases, V lost 6 bases, and 9 bases had no gene match. Germline V gene data show CDR1 as SNHLY and CDR2 as FYNNEI. The CDR3 nucleotides read TGTGCCAGCAGCTTAGACAGGGTGACTAATCAGCCCCAGCATTTT. Protein sequence: CASSLDRVTNQPQHF.